This entry concerns a single TCR beta chain. The antigen is unknown. This specimen comes from a study of T cell repertoires in cytomegalovirus infection. Across the study: Shared public TCR beta signatures pointed to both CMV infection and a matching HLA type.

Study conclusions and caveats: CMV-specific HLA-C-restricted TCR beta clonotypes dominated the ex vivo response. The cumulative frequency of public TCR beta families distinguished individuals who carried CMV together with the relevant HLA.

The V end lost 5 bases, the J end lost 7 bases, and 14 bases lay between the germline ends. The CDR3 is 13 residues long. Germline V lookup: CDR1 MDHEN, CDR2 SYDVKM. TCRdb reprocessed the reads with MiXCR, giving one entry per CDR3 protein. This sample has approximately 590,000 distinct CDR3 sequences; 40% occur once, and the top ten carry over 45%. This clonotype was sampled from a human donor in good health (CMV status not recorded). Some clones in this sample may be carry-over from other donors' samples. Sequenced here: cultured PBMCs, sampled from culture after CMV antigen stimulation. The rearrangement links TRBV28 to TRBJ1-2; D is perhaps TRBD1 (6 bases). DNA for the CDR3: TGTGCCAGCAGTCAGGGGTTGTGGGGTGGCTACACCTTC. Amino acid sequence: CASSQGLWGGYTF.